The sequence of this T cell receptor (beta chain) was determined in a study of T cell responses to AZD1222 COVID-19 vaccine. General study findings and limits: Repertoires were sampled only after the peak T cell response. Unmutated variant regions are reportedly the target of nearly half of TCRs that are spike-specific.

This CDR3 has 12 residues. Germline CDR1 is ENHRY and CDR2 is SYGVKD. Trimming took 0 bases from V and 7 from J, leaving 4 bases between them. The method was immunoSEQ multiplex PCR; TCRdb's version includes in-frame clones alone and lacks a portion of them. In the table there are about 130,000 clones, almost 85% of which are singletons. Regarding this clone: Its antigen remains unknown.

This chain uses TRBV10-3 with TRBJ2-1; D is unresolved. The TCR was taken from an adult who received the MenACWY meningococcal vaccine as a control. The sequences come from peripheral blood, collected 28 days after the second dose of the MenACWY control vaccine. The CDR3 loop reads CAISESGNEQFF. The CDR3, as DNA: TGTGCCATCAGTGAGTCAGGGAATGAGCAGTTCTTC.